Presented here are 15 T cell receptor beta chains from one specimen sequenced in a study of cytomegalovirus exposure and HLA in healthy donors. The PCR ran on 60 Vbeta and 13 Jbeta primers. Profiled with immunoSEQ multiplex PCR; TCRdb holds only in-frame clones, not every one. Altogether some 210,000 clones are present, around 87% being singletons, with the ten largest covering 1.3%. Sequencing input: PBMCs. These receptors were obtained from a man younger than 40 in good health and CMV-seronegative.

The CDR3 DNA is TGTGCCAGCGCCACAGGATTCTATGGCTACACCTTC. Its protein product is CASATGFYGYTF. The chain uses TRBV7-6 and TRBJ1-2; TRBD1 might be the D (5 bases). The germline V gene encodes CDR1 SGHVS and CDR2 FNYEAQ. The CDR3 is 12 amino acids. Trimming stripped 8 bases from V and 4 bases from J, with 11 bases between.

The CDR3 protein is CASSLSGTANIQYF. CDR3 DNA sequence: TGTGCCAGTAGTTTATCCGGGACAGCGAACATTCAGTACTTC. V and J are TRBV19 and TRBJ2-4, with 7 positions matching TRBD1. With V trimmed by 5 bases and J by 7 bases, 8 bases remained unmatched. The CDR3 covers 14 residues. Per germline, CDR1 LNHDA and CDR2 SQIVND (reference sequence).

This rearrangement joins TRBV27 to TRBJ1-6, with D unresolved. The V and J ends lost 7 bases and 6 bases respectively, with 13 bases between them. Germline CDR1 is MNHEY and CDR2 is SMNVEV (reference sequence). The CDR3 totals 14 residues. CDR3 loop: CASTPLSGNSPLHF. The CDR3 nucleotides are TGTGCCAGCACGCCCCTCTCGGGTAATTCACCCCTCCACTTT.

The chain joins TRBV11-2 to TRBJ2-1; 8 bases agree with TRBD2. Trimming at V came to 7 bases and at J to 8 bases, leaving 13 bases not matched to a gene. Germline V gene lookup returns CDR1 SGHAT and CDR2 FQNNGV. This CDR3 spans 15 amino acids. The chain's CDR3 is CASTRGGLFRDEQFF. The CDR3 region has the DNA TGTGCCAGCACTCGGGGGGGGTTGTTTAGAGATGAGCAGTTCTTC. Looking up the rest from reference TRBV11-2 and TRBJ2-1 gives the full variable domain: EAGVAQSPRYKIIEKRQSVAFWCNPISGHATLYWYQQILGQGPKLLIQFQNNGVVDDSQLPKDRFSAERLKGVDSTLKIQPAKLEDSAVYLCASTRGGLFRDEQFFGPGTRLTVL.

The genes are TRBV5-6 and TRBJ2-7, with D perhaps TRBD2 (6 bases). This CDR3 has 16 amino acids. V lost 4 bases to trimming and J lost 3 bases, with 20 bases between them. The germline V gene has CDR1 SGHDT and CDR2 YYEEEE. The CDR3 reads CASSPITSRTYYEQYF. CDR3 nucleotides: TGTGCCAGCAGCCCGATTACTAGCAGGACCTACTACGAGCAGTACTTC. The full variable domain, its missing parts supplied by reference TRBV5-6 and TRBJ2-7, is DAGVTQSPTHLIKTRGQQVTLRCSPKSGHDTVSWYQQALGQGPQFIFQYYEEEERQRGNFPDRFSGHQFPNYSSELNVNALLLGDSALYLCASSPITSRTYYEQYFGPGTRLTVT.

The chain has TRBV20-1 and TRBJ1-1; D ambiguous. Trimming shortened V by 5 bases and J by 11 bases, and 15 bases separated the two germline ends. CDR1 is DFQATT, CDR2 SNEGSKA, per germline (reference sequence). This CDR3 has 11 residues. In DNA, the CDR3 is TGCAGTGCTGGGCTCTATGCTGGCGCTTTCTTT. It is translated as CSAGLYAGAFF.

The V and J genes are TRBV13 and TRBJ2-5, with 8 bases lining up with TRBD1. V was pared by 5 bases and J by 1 base, with 6 bases of the junction left unmatched. The CDR3 consists of 15 residues. Per the germline V gene, CDR1 is PRHDT and CDR2 is FYEKMQ (reference sequence). The CDR3 DNA sequence: TGTGCCAGCAGCGCGCAGGGGACAGGCCAAGAGACCCAGTACTTC. Protein: CASSAQGTGQETQYF.

The J gene is TRBJ2-1, the V gene TRBV4-1; 12 bases line up with TRBD2. CDR1 and CDR2 (germline): MGHRA, YSYEKL. The CDR3 covers 16 residues. V was pared by 4 bases and J by 3 bases, with 4 bases of the junction left unmatched. In nucleotides, the CDR3 is TGCGCCAGCAGCCCGAGGACTAGCGGGGTCTACAATGAGCAGTTCTTC. Residues: CASSPRTSGVYNEQFF.

The chain carries TRBV30 and TRBJ2-7, with D perhaps matching TRBD2 (5 bases). Looked up from germline, CDR1 is GTSNPN and CDR2 is SVGIG (reference sequence). CDR3 length: 16 residues. V was clipped by 2 bases and J by 0 bases, with 17 bases between them. This CDR3 reads CAWSKPDYPYSYEQYF. The CDR3 region has the DNA TGTGCCTGGAGTAAGCCTGACTATCCCTACTCCTACGAGCAGTACTTC. Full variable domain (outside the CDR3, taken from reference TRBV30 and TRBJ2-7): SQTIHQWPATLVQPVGSPLSLECTVEGTSNPNLYWYRQAAGRGLQLLFYSVGIGQISSEVPQNLSASRPQDRQFILSSKKLLLSDSGFYLCAWSKPDYPYSYEQYFGPGTRLTVT.

With regard to this clone: A junction boundary mismatches the germline segment, possibly from a read error. V usage is TRBV4-1 and J usage is TRBJ2-6; D is possibly TRBD1 (5 bases). There are 15 residues in the CDR3. Germline V gene sequence: CDR1 MGHRA, CDR2 YSYEKL. DNA of the CDR3: TGCGCCAGCAGCGCTGGCGTCTCTGGGGCCAACGGCCTGACTTTC. Translated, it gives CASSAGVSGANGLTF.

V gene TRBV5-5 combines with J gene TRBJ2-7, with a weak D call TRBD1 (6 bases). V gave up 6 bases and J gave up 2 bases, with 9 bases separating them. Germline V gene sequence: CDR1 SGHKS, CDR2 YYEKEE (reference sequence). CDR3 size: 12 residues. Here the CDR3 DNA reads TGTGCCAGCAACGACAGGCCCTACGAGCAGTACTTC. Protein sequence: CASNDRPYEQYF.

In its sample, this clone was seen a few times. The chain recombines TRBV6-6 with TRBJ2-5; 7 bases are a match to TRBD2. The germline V gene encodes CDR1 MNHNY and CDR2 SVGAGI (reference sequence). J gave up 5 bases and V 9 bases, and 9 bases lay outside the gene matches. The length of the CDR3 is 13 residues. CDR3 residues: CASRGVGGETQYF. The CDR3 DNA sequence: TGTGCCAGTCGGGGGGTGGGAGGTGAGACCCAGTACTTC.

The gene calls are TRBV2 and TRBJ2-1; 8 nucleotides agree with TRBD2. V lost 6 bases to trimming and J lost 14 bases; unmatched junction nucleotides: 15. The CDR3 has 14 amino acids. Germline CDR1 reads SNHLY; CDR2 reads FYNNEI. The CDR3 loop reads CASSLDSAGGWKFF. The CDR3 DNA reads as TGTGCCAGCAGCCTGGATTCGGCGGGGGGATGGAAGTTCTTC.

The chain couples TRBV28 to TRBJ1-2; maybe TRBD1 (5 bases). The CDR3 spans 15 residues. Per the germline V gene, CDR1 is MDHEN and CDR2 is SYDVKM. V lost 6 bases and J lost 0, with 14 bases in between. CDR3 nucleotides: TGTGCCAGCAGACATGACAGTAGTACTAACTATGGCTACACCTTC. This gives the protein CASRHDSSTNYGYTF.

The chain has TRBV6-5 and TRBJ2-7, with a tentative D call TRBD2 (5 bases). V was shortened by 5 bases and J by 7 bases, with 12 bases between the two germline ends. This CDR3 has 12 amino acids. Looked up from germline, CDR1 is MNHEY and CDR2 is SVGAGI. The CDR3 DNA follows: TGTGCCAGCAGTCGGGGTGAGGGTGAGCAGTACTTC. This codes for CASSRGEGEQYF.